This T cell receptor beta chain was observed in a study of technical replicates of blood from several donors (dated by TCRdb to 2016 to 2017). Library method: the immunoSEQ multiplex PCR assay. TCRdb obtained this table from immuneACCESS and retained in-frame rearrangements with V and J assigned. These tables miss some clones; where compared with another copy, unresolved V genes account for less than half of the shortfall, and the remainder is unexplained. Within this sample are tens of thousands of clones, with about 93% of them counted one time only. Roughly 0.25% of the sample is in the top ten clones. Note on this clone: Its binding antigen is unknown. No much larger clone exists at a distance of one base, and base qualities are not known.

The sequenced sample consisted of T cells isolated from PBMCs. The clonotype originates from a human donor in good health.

This receptor carries the CDR3 CASKENDEQYF. DNA sequence: TGTGCCAGCAAAGAGAATGACGAGCAGTACTTC. The rearrangement joined TRBV6-1 to TRBJ2-7; the D gene identity is not certain. From the cysteine through the phenylalanine, the CDR3 covers 11 amino acids. Left in the record is the CDR3 DNA by itself, 33 bases read in frame from the first base. Looking up the germline V gene yields CDR1 MNHNS and CDR2 SASEGT. Relative to germline, V is 7 bases shorter and J is 5 bases shorter, with 9 bases between their ends.